The table lists the clone carrying this TCR beta chain with a count of one. Some clones are missing from TCRdb's copy, which holds only in-frame ones; the method was immunoSEQ multiplex PCR. The table includes 46,000 or so clones, 86% detected once. The entry originates in a study of blood T cell repertoires in COVID-19. Study as a whole: From the United States, Italy and Spain came samples of acute and convalescent COVID-19.

The germline V gene has CDR1 GTSNPN and CDR2 SVGIG (reference sequence). The ends lost 3 bases at V and 3 bases at J; junction bases unmatched: 5. The CDR3 sequence is 14 residues long. The sample consisted of peripheral blood. The receptor was derived from a man aged 55 to 70 with active or convalescent COVID-19. This sequence joins TRBV30 and TRBJ2-7; 10 nucleotides match TRBD1. The CDR3 DNA reads TGTGCCTGGAGGCCGGGACAGGGGCTCTACGAGCAGTACTTC. It encodes CAWRPGQGLYEQYF.